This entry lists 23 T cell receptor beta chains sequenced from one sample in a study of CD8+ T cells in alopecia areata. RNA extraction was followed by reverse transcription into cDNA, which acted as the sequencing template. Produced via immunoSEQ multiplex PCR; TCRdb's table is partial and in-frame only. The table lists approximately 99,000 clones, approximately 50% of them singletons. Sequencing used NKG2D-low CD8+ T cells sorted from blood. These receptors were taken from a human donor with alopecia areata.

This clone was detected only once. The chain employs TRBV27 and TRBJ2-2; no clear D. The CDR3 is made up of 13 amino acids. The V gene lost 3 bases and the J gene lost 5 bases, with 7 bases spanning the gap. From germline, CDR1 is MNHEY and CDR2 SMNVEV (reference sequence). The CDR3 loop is CASSFGETGELFF. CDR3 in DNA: TGTGCCAGCAGTTTCGGTGAAACCGGGGAGCTGTTTTTT.

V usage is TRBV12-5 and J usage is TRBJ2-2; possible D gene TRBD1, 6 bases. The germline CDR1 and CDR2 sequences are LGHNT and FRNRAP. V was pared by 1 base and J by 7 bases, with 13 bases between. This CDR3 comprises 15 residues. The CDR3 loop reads CASGLATGFIGELFF. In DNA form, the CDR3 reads TGTGCTAGTGGTTTGGCTACAGGGTTTATCGGGGAGCTGTTTTTT.

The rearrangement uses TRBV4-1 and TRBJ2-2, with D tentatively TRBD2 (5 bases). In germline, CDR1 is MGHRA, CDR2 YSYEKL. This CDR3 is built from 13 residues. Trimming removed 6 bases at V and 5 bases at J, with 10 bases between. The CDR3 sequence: CASSLGETGELFF. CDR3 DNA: TGCGCCAGCAGTCTCGGGGAGACCGGGGAGCTGTTTTTT.

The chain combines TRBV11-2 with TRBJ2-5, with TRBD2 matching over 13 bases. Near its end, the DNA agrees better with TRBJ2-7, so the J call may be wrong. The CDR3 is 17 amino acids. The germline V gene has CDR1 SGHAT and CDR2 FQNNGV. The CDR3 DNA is TGTGCCATCCAAGGACTAGCGGGAGCCGAAATTTCCTACGAGCAGTACTTC. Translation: CAIQGLAGAEISYEQYF.

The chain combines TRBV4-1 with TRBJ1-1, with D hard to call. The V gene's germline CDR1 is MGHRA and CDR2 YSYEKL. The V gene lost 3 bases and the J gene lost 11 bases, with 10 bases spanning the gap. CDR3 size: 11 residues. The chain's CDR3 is CASSHLERAFF. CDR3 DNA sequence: TGCGCCAGCAGCCACCTTGAAAGGGCTTTCTTT.

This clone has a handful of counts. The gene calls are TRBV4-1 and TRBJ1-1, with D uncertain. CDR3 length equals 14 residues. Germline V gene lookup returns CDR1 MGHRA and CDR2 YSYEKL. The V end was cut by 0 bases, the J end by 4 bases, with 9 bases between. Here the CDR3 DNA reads TGCGCCAGCAGCCAAGAAAAGAAAGTCACTGAAGCTTTCTTT. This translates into CASSQEKKVTEAFF.

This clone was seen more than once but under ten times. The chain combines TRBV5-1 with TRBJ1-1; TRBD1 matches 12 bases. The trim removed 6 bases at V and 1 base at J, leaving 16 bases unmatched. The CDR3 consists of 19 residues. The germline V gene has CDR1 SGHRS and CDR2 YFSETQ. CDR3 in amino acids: CASTPGLGQGAIQNTEAFF. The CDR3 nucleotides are TGCGCCAGCACCCCCGGATTGGGACAGGGGGCAATTCAGAACACTGAAGCTTTCTTT.

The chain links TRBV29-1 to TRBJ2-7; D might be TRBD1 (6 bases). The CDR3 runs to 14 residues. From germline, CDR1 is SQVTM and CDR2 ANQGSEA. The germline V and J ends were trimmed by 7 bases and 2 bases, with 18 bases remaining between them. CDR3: CSAQVGQGTYEQYF. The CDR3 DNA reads TGCAGCGCCCAGGTAGGGCAGGGGACCTACGAGCAGTACTTC.

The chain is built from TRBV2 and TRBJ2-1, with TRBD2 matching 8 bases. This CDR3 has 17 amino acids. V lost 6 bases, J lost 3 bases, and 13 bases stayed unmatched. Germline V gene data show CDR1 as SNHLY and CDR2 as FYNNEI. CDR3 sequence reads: CASRETTSVTIYNEQFF. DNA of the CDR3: TGTGCCAGCAGGGAAACGACTAGCGTGACAATCTACAATGAGCAGTTCTTC.

In nucleotides, the CDR3 is TGTGCCAGCAGCTTAGTTGACGGGGCAGGCCGCGAGCAGTACTTC. Residues: CASSLVDGAGREQYF. The chain carries TRBV7-9 and TRBJ2-7, with D perhaps being TRBD1 or TRBD2 (5 bases each). Germline CDR1 is SEHNR and CDR2 is FQNEAQ (reference sequence). The CDR3 loop spans 15 amino acids. V shed 1 base and J shed 6 bases, with 16 bases lying between them.

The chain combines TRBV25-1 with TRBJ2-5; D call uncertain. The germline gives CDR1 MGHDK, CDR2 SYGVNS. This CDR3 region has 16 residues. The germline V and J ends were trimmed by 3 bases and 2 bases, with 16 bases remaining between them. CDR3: CASSDPWMETQETQYF. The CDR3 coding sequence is TGTGCCAGCAGTGACCCGTGGATGGAGACGCAAGAGACCCAGTACTTC.

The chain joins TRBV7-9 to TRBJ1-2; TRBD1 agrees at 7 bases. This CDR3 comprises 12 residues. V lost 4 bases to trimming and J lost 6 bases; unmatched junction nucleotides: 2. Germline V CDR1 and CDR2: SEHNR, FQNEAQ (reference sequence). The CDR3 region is CASSSTGDGYTF. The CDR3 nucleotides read TGTGCCAGCAGCTCAACAGGGGATGGCTACACCTTC. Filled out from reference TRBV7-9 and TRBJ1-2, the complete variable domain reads DTGVSQNPRHKITKRGQNVTFRCDPISEHNRLYWYRQTLGQGPEFLTYFQNEAQLEKSRLLSDRFSAERPKGSFSTLEIQRTEQGDSAMYLCASSSTGDGYTFGSGTRLTVV.

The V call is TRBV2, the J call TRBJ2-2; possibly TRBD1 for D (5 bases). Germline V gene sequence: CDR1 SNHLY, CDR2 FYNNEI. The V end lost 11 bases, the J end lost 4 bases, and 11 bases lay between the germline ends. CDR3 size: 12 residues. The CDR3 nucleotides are TGTGCCGCCGTCAGGGTCACCGGGGAGCTGTTTTTT. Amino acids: CAAVRVTGELFF. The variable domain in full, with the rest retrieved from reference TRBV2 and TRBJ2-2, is EPEVTQTPSHQVTQMGQEVILRCVPISNHLYFYWYRQILGQKVEFLVSFYNNEISEKSEIFDDQFSVERPDGSNFTLKIRSTKLEDSAMYFCAAVRVTGELFFGEGSRLTVL.

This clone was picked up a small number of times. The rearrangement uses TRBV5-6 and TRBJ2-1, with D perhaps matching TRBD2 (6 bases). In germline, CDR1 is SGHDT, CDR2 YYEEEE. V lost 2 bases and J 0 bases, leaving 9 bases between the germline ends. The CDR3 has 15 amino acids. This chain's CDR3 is CASSFGTPSYNEQFF. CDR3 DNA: TGTGCCAGCAGCTTCGGGACTCCCTCCTACAATGAGCAGTTCTTC.

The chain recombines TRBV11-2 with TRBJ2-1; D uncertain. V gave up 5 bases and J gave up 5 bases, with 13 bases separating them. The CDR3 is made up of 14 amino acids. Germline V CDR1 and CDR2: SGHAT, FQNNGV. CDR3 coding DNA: TGTGCCAGCAGCCATATCCCCCGAAACAATGAGCAGTTCTTC. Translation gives CASSHIPRNNEQFF. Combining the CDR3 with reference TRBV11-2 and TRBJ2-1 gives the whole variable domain EAGVAQSPRYKIIEKRQSVAFWCNPISGHATLYWYQQILGQGPKLLIQFQNNGVVDDSQLPKDRFSAERLKGVDSTLKIQPAKLEDSAVYLCASSHIPRNNEQFFGPGTRLTVL.

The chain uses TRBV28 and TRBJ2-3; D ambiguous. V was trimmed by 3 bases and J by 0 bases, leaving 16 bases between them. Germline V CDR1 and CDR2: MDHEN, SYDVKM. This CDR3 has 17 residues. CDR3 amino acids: CASSFPPPTDSTDTQYF. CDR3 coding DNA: TGTGCCAGCAGTTTCCCCCCCCCGACGGATAGCACAGATACGCAGTATTTT. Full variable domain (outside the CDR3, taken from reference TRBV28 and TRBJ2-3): DVKVTQSSRYLVKRTGEKVFLECVQDMDHENMFWYRQDPGLGLRLIYFSYDVKMKEKGDIPEGYSVSREKKERFSLILESASTNQTSMYLCASSFPPPTDSTDTQYFGPGTRLTVL.

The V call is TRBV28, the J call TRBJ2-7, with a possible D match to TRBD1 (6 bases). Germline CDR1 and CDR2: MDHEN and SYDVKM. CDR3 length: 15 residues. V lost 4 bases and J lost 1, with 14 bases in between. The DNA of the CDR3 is TGTGCCAGCAGTTCACCACGGGACACGTCCTACGAGCAGTACTTC. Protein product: CASSSPRDTSYEQYF.

In DNA, the CDR3 is TGCGCCAGCAGCTTGGTGGGTAGCTACGAGCAGTACTTC. It codes for CASSLVGSYEQYF. The J gene is TRBJ2-7, the V gene TRBV5-1; D not resolved. V was clipped by 0 bases and J by 3 bases, with 7 bases between them. The V gene's germline CDR1 is SGHRS and CDR2 YFSETQ. CDR3 size: 13 residues.

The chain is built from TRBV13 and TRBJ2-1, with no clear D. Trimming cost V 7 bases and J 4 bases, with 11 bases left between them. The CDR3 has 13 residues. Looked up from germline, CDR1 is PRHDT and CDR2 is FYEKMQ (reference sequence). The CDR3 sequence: CASTPDGYNEQFF. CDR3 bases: TGTGCCAGCACCCCCGACGGATACAATGAGCAGTTCTTC.

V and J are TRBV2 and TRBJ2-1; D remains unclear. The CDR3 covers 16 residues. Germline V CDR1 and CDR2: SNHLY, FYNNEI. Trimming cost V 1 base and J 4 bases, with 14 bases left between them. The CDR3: CASSEDRPRLYNEQFF. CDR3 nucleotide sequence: TGTGCCAGCAGTGAAGATAGGCCCCGTCTTTACAATGAGCAGTTCTTC.

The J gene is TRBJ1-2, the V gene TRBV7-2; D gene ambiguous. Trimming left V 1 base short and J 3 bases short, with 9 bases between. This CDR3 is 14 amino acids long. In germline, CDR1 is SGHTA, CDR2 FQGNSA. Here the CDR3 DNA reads TGTGCCAGCAGCTTAGGAAACCCGGACTATGGCTACACCTTC. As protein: CASSLGNPDYGYTF.

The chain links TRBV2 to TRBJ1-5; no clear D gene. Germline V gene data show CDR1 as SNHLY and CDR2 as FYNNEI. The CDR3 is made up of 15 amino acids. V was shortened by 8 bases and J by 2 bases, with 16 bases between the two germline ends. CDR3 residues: CASHGGEGRNQPQHF. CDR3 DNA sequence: TGTGCCAGCCACGGTGGAGAGGGCCGCAATCAGCCCCAGCATTTT.

The CDR3 bases are TGCGCCAGCAGCTTTTCCAGGACTGAAGCTTTCTTT. Translated, it gives CASSFSRTEAFF. The V call is TRBV5-1, the J call TRBJ1-1, with unresolved D. CDR1 is SGHRS, CDR2 YFSETQ, per germline. V lost 2 bases and J lost 5, with 7 bases in between. The CDR3 loop spans 12 amino acids. The full variable domain, with the rest looked up from reference TRBV5-1 and TRBJ1-1, is KAGVTQTPRYLIKTRGQQVTLSCSPISGHRSVSWYQQTPGQGLQFLFEYFSETQRNKGNFPGRFSGRQFSNSRSEMNVSTLELGDSALYLCASSFSRTEAFFGQGTRLTVV.